What follows are 14 T cell receptor beta chains derived from one specimen sequenced in a study of blood T cell repertoires in COVID-19. Data came from immunoSEQ multiplex PCR; TCRdb stores just in-frame clones and leaves some out. The table includes around 84,000 clones, 70% to 85% detected once. The sequenced sample was peripheral blood. These receptors were taken from a man between 45 and 60 years old with active or convalescent COVID-19.

The rearrangement joins TRBV2 to TRBJ1-1; the D gene is possibly TRBD1 (6 bases). The length of the CDR3 is 12 residues. From germline, CDR1 is SNHLY and CDR2 FYNNEI. The DNA for the CDR3 is TGTTCTTACCTAGTTAGGGGGACTGAAGCTTTCTTT. Translated: CSYLVRGTEAFF.

The chain carries TRBV30 and TRBJ2-7, with a weak D call TRBD2 (5 bases). This CDR3 spans 13 amino acids. Trimming pared 1 base from V and 6 bases from J, leaving 13 bases between. Germline V lookup: CDR1 GTSNPN, CDR2 SVGIG (reference sequence). The CDR3 DNA reads as TGTGCCTGGAGTGCGACTACCCCTGGCGAGCAGTACTTC. Translated: CAWSATTPGEQYF.

V usage is TRBV29-1 and J usage is TRBJ2-5; 9 nucleotides match TRBD1. CDR3 length equals 15 residues. V lost 3 bases and J lost 2; bases outside the gene matches: 7. Germline V gene lookup returns CDR1 SQVTM and CDR2 ANQGSEA. The CDR3 sequence is CSVEGQGIGQETQYF. CDR3 nucleotides: TGCAGCGTTGAGGGACAGGGAATCGGTCAAGAGACCCAGTACTTC.

The V call is TRBV28, the J call TRBJ2-5, with D maybe TRBD1 (6 bases). This CDR3 region has 15 residues. The V gene's germline CDR1 is MDHEN and CDR2 SYDVKM. V was shortened by 7 bases and J by 5 bases, with 20 bases between the two germline ends. The CDR3 bases are TGTGCCAGCACCCTTGGACAGTCCCCTAGGGAGACCCAGTACTTC. It codes for CASTLGQSPRETQYF.

By share of the sample, this clone is medium-sized. The J gene is TRBJ2-7, the V gene TRBV4-1; a possible D gene is TRBD2 (5 bases). This CDR3 is 14 amino acids long. Trimming cost V 0 bases and J 6 bases, with 12 bases left between them. Per the germline V gene, CDR1 is MGHRA and CDR2 is YSYEKL. As DNA, the CDR3 is TGCGCCAGCAGCCAAGAACGGGGAACGGGCGAGCAGTACTTC. Amino acids: CASSQERGTGEQYF.

CDR3 nucleotide sequence: TGCGCCAGCAGTGAGTCTAAGGCGGCGGGCAGCCTCTATGGCTACACCTTC. It yields the protein CASSESKAAGSLYGYTF. The V and J genes are TRBV10-2 and TRBJ1-2; D remains unclear. The CDR3 sequence is 17 residues long. V dropped 0 bases and J dropped 4 bases, with 18 bases sitting between them. Germline CDR1 reads WSHSY; CDR2 reads SAAADI.

A few counts support this clone. In DNA form, the CDR3 reads TGTGCCAGCAGCTTAAGCGGGGGGGACGGCGCCGGGGAGCTGTTTTTT. Its translation is CASSLSGGDGAGELFF. The rearrangement uses TRBV11-2 and TRBJ2-2, with 10 bases matching TRBD2. The CDR3 runs 16 residues. V dropped 2 bases and J dropped 6; count of bases not matched to a gene: 6. CDR1 is SGHAT and CDR2 is FQNNGV in the germline V gene.

This clone was detected only once. The rearrangement links TRBV5-8 to TRBJ2-3; the D is unclear. Germline V gives CDR1 SGHTS, CDR2 YDEGEE. The CDR3 has 14 amino acids. Trimming removed 4 bases at V and 0 bases at J, with 9 bases between. CDR3 DNA: TGTGCCAGCAGCAGGAGTTCTAGCACAGATACGCAGTATTTT. This codes for CASSRSSSTDTQYF.

The rearrangement links TRBV4-3 to TRBJ2-5, with 9 bases that match TRBD2. The CDR3 spans 17 residues. J gave up 1 base and V 0 bases, and 6 bases lay outside the gene matches. CDR1 is LGHNA, CDR2 YSLEER, per germline. CDR3 sequence reads: CASSQDERGAVQETQYF. As DNA, the CDR3 is TGCGCCAGCAGCCAAGATGAGCGGGGGGCCGTCCAAGAGACCCAGTACTTC.

The rearrangement joins TRBV19 to TRBJ1-2, with 7 bases aligning to TRBD1. V lost 5 bases, J lost 8 bases, and 17 bases stayed unmatched. Germline V gives CDR1 LNHDA, CDR2 SQIVND (reference sequence). This CDR3 is built from 16 residues. This chain's CDR3 is CASSPRGATTGKGYTF. The CDR3 DNA reads as TGTGCCAGTAGTCCCCGTGGCGCCACGACAGGGAAAGGCTACACCTTC.

The chain links TRBV7-2 to TRBJ2-7; 7 nucleotides match TRBD2. V was pared by 6 bases and J by 2 bases, with 13 bases of the junction left unmatched. The CDR3 runs to 16 residues. Germline loops: CDR1 SGHTA, CDR2 FQGNSA. The CDR3: CASRRSSGVPPYEQYF. Written as DNA, the CDR3 is TGTGCCAGCAGGAGGAGCAGCGGGGTCCCGCCCTACGAGCAGTACTTC.

The chain has TRBV4-3 and TRBJ2-2, with D uncertain. The CDR3 is made up of 14 amino acids. Per the germline V gene, CDR1 is LGHNA and CDR2 is YSLEER. V was pared by 1 base and J by 4 bases, with 7 bases between. The CDR3 coding sequence is TGCGCCAGCAGCCAAGGCCCGAGCACCGGGGAGCTGTTTTTT. Its translation is CASSQGPSTGELFF.

This clone was detected only a few times. The V gene is TRBV5-1, the J gene TRBJ2-1; tentative D call: TRBD2 (6 bases). This CDR3 has 15 residues. Looked up from germline, CDR1 is SGHRS and CDR2 is YFSETQ. Trimming shortened V by 0 bases and J by 3 bases, and 10 bases separated the two germline ends. CDR3 sequence: CASSLVRGFYNEQFF. The CDR3 nucleotides are TGCGCCAGCAGCTTGGTACGGGGGTTCTACAATGAGCAGTTCTTC.

The rearrangement links TRBV7-9 to TRBJ1-4; 7 bases are shared with TRBD1. The germline V gene encodes CDR1 SEHNR and CDR2 FQNEAQ (reference sequence). This CDR3 contains 16 residues. J lost 7 bases, V lost 0 bases, and 8 bases had no gene match. This CDR3 is CASSLADRDRPEKLFF. Here the CDR3 DNA reads TGTGCCAGCAGCTTAGCCGATCGGGACAGACCTGAAAAACTGTTTTTT.